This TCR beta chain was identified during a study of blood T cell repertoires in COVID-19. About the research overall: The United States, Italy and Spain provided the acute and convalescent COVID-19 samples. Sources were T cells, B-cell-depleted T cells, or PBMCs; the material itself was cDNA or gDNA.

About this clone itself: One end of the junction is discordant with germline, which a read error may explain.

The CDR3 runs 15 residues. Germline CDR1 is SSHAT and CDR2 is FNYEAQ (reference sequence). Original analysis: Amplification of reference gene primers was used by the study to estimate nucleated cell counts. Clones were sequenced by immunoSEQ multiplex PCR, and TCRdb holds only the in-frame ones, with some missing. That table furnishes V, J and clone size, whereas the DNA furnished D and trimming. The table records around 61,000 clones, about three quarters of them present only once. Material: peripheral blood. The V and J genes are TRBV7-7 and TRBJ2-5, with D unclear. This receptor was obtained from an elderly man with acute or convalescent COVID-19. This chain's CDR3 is CASSLASGLKETQYF. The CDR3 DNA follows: TGTGCTAGCAGCTTAGCCTCGGGTTTAAAAGAGACCCAGTACTTC.